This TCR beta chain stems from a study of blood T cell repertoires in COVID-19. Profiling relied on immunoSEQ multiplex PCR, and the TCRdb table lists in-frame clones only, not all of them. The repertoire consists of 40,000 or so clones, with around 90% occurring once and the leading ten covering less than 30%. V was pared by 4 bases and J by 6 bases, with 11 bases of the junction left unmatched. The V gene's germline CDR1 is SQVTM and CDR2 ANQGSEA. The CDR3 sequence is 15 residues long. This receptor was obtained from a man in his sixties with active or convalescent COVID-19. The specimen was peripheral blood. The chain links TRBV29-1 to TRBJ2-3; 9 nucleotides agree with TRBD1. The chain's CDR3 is CSVVGGQGVQDTQYF. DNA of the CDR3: TGCAGCGTTGTGGGGGGACAGGGAGTACAGGATACGCAGTATTTT.